This T cell receptor (beta chain) was captured in a study of metastatic and nonmetastatic thyroid tumors (TCRdb year 2020). In terms of the full investigation: Repertoires from peripheral blood and from tumor or nodule tissue samples of malignant and benign thyroid patients were compared. General study outcomes and caveats: In both blood and tumor samples, malignant tumors were reported to have significantly higher TCR beta diversity than benign nodules.

The method behind the library was PCR. The sequencer listed for this sample is Illumina HiSeq 4000. High-throughput sequencing was used to profile the CDR3 region of the TCR beta-chain in every patient. In the source study's methods: CDR3 differences across clinicopathological groups were used to build a classifier for discriminating distant-metastatic papillary thyroid cancer patients. The Shannon index was used to measure repertoire diversity, and the Morisita-Horn index was used to measure how similar tumor and blood repertoires were. The public reads were run again by TCRdb, first through fastp at Q25 and then through MiXCR, and only productive beta chains were kept. The V and J calls shown here were made by TCRdb, not taken from the authors' results. The sample profile shows some 30,000 clones; around a fifth of them were found once. The biggest ten clones account for more than 6.5% of the sample.

This clone turned up a few times. Its binding antigen is unknown. Qualities for individual bases were not recorded, and no much larger clone is one base off. Before undergoing thyroid surgery, none of the patients had been given any kind of treatment. The study retrospectively analysed patient clinical samples collected from the early 2010s to the late 2010s using T-cell receptor beta sequencing. V is pared back by 2 bases and J by 2 bases, with 18 bases lying between the germline termini. The CDR1 and CDR2 encoded by the germline V gene are ENHRY and SYGVKD. Spanning cysteine to phenylalanine, the CDR3 consists of 17 amino acids. Of all the DNA, just the CDR3 is kept, 51 bases in frame from base 1.

Sequencing was performed on blood. This TCR came from a female donor with papillary thyroid cancer or a benign thyroid nodule (not recorded which). Some clones in this sample may be carry-over from other donors' samples. Recombination connected TRBV10-3 to TRBJ1-2; no D gene is confidently identified. The DNA reads TGTGCCATCAGTGAGAGGGAACAGATTAGCTTAAACTATGGCTACACCTTC. It encodes CAISEREQISLNYGYTF.